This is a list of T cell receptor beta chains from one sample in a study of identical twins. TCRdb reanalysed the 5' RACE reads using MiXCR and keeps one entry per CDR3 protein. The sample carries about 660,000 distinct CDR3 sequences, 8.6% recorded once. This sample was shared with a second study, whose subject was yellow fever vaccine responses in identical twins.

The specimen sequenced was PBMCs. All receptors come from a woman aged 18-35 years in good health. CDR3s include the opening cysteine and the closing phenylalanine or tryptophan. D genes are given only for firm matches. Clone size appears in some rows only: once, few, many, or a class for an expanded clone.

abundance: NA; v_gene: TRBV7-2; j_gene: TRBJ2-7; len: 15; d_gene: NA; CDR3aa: CASSERGVGFYEQYF; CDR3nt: TGTGCCAGCAGCGAAAGGGGCGTTGGTTTCTATGAGCAGTACTTC
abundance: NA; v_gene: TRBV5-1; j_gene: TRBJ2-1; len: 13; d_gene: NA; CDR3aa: CASRRSGNNEQFF; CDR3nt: TGCGCCAGCAGACGGTCCGGTAACAATGAGCAGTTCTTC
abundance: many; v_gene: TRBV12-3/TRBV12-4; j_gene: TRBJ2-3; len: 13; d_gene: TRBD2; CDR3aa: CASSPSGGDTQYF; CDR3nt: TGTGCCAGCAGTCCTTCGGGGGGAGATACGCAGTATTTT
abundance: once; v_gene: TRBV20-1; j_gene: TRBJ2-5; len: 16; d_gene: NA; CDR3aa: CSASKQRGLGGGTQYF; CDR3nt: TGCAGTGCTTCAAAACAACGTGGGTTAGGGGGAGGGACCCAGTACTTC
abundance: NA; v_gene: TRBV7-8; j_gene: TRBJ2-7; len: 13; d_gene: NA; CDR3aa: CASSRGGESEQYF; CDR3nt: TGTGCCAGCAGCCGTGGCGGGGAAAGCGAGCAGTACTTC
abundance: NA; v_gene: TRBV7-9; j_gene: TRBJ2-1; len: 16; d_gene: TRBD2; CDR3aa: CASSPVAGTHSHEQFF; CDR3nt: TGTGCCAGCAGCCCGGTAGCGGGGACACACAGTCATGAGCAGTTCTTC
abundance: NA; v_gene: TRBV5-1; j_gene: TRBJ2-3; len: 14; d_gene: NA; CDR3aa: CASSLQVSTDTQYF; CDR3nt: TGCGCCAGCAGCTTACAGGTCAGCACAGATACGCAGTATTTT
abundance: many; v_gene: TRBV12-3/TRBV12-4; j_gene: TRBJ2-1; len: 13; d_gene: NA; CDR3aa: CASSDHYGNEQFF; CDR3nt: TGTGCCAGCAGCGACCACTACGGTAATGAGCAGTTCTTC
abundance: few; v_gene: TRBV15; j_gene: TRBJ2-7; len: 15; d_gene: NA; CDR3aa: CATSRVNRGGYEQYF; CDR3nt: TGTGCCACCAGCAGAGTAAATAGAGGGGGCTACGAGCAGTACTTC
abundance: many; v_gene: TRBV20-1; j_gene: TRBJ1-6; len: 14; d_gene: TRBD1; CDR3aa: CSARDTGGGSPLHF; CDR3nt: TGCAGTGCTAGAGATACAGGGGGAGGGTCACCCCTCCACTTT
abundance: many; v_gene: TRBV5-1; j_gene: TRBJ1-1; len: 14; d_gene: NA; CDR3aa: CASSLGTPYNEAFF; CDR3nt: TGCGCCAGCAGCTTGGGGACCCCCTACAATGAAGCTTTCTTT
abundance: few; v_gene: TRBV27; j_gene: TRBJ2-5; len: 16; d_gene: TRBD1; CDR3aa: CASSLGARGLGETQYF; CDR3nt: TGTGCCAGCAGTTTAGGAGCCAGGGGGCTCGGGGAGACCCAGTACTTC
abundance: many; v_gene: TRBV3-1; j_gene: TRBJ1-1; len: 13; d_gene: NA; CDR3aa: CASSQDYGSKAFF; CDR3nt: TGTGCCAGCAGCCAAGATTATGGCAGCAAAGCTTTCTTT
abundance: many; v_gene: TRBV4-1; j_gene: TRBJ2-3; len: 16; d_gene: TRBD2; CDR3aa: CASSRTLASGQDTQYF; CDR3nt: TGCGCCAGCAGCCGGACTTTGGCTAGCGGTCAGGATACGCAGTATTTT
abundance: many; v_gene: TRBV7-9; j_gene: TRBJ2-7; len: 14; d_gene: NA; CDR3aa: CASTPTAVVDEQYF; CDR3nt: TGTGCCAGCACCCCGACAGCCGTCGTGGACGAGCAGTACTTC
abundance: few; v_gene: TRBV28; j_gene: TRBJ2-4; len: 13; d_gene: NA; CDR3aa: CASNRGSKNIQYF; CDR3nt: TGTGCCAGCAACCGGGGGAGCAAAAACATTCAGTACTTC
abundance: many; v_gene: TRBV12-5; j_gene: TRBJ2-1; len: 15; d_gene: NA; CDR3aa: CASAIDLAIYNEQFF; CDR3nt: TGTGCTAGTGCAATTGACCTAGCGATATACAATGAGCAGTTCTTC
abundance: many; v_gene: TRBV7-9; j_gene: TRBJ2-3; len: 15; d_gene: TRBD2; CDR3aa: CASSLDSGRTDTQYF; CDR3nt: TGTGCCAGCAGCTTAGATTCCGGGAGGACAGATACGCAGTATTTT
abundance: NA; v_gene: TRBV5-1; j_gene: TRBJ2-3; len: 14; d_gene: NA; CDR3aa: CASSFPFPTDTQYF; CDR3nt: TGCGCCAGCAGCTTTCCCTTTCCCACAGATACGCAGTATTTT
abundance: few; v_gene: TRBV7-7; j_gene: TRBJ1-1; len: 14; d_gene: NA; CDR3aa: CASSWRAPNTEAFF; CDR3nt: TGTGCTAGCAGCTGGAGGGCCCCGAACACTGAAGCTTTCTTT
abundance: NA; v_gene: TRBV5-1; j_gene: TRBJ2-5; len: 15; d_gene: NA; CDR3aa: CASSLVGARSETQYF; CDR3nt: TGCGCCAGCAGCTTGGTTGGGGCCAGGTCAGAGACCCAGTACTTC
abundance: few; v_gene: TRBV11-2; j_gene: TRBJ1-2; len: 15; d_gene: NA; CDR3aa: CASSSSGPAYYGYTF; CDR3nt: TGTGCCAGCAGCTCTTCAGGGCCAGCCTACTATGGCTACACCTTC
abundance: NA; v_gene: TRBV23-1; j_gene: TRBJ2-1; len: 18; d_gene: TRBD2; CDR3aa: CASSQSWLAGSSYNEQFF; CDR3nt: TGCGCCAGCAGTCAATCGTGGCTAGCGGGGAGCTCCTACAATGAGCAGTTCTTC
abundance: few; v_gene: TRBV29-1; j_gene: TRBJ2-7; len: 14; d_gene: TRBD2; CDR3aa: CSVQSSGTYYEQYF; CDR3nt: TGCAGCGTTCAGTCTAGCGGGACCTACTACGAGCAGTACTTC
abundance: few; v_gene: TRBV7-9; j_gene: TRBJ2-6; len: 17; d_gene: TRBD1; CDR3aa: CASSLITGGPGANVLTF; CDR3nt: TGTGCCAGCAGCCTAATAACAGGGGGCCCTGGGGCCAACGTCCTGACTTTC
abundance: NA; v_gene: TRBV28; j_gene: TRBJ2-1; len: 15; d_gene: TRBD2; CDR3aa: CASSSPAGTNNEQFF; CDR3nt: TGTGCCAGCAGTTCTCCCGCCGGGACTAACAATGAGCAGTTCTTC
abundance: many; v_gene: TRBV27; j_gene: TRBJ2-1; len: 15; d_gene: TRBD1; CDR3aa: CASSSLDRGYNEQFF; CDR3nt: TGTGCCAGCAGCTCGCTAGACAGGGGTTACAATGAGCAGTTCTTC
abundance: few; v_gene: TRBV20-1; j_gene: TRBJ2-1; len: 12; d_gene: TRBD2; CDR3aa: CSARLAGGEQFF; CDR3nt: TGCAGTGCTAGACTAGCGGGGGGGGAGCAGTTCTTC
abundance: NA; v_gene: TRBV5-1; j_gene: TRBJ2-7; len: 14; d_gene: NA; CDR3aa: CASSLDGAPSEQYF; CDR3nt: TGCGCCAGCAGCTTGGACGGGGCCCCGAGCGAGCAGTACTTC
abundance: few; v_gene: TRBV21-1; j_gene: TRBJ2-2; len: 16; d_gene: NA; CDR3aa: CASSKVRKQNAGELFF; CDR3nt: TGTGCCAGCAGCAAAGTTCGGAAACAGAACGCCGGGGAGCTGTTTTTT
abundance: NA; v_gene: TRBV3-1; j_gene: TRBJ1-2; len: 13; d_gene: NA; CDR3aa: CASSQGRTAGYTF; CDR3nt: TGTGCCAGCAGCCAGGGACGTACCGCTGGCTACACCTTC
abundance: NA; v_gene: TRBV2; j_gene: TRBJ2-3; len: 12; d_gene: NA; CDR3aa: CASSVLPDTQYF; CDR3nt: TGTGCCAGCAGTGTATTGCCAGATACGCAGTATTTT
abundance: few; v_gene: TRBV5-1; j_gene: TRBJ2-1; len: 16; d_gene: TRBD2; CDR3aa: CASSSNSGGTYNEQFF; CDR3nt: TGCGCCAGCAGCTCTAATAGCGGGGGCACCTACAATGAGCAGTTCTTC
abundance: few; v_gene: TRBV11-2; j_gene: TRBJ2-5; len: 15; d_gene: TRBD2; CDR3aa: CASSSSGRATETQYF; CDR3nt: TGTGCCAGCAGTTCTAGCGGGAGGGCCACGGAGACCCAGTACTTC
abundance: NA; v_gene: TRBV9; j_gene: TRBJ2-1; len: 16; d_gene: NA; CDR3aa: CASSDLFRSSYNEQFF; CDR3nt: TGTGCCAGCAGCGACCTATTTCGGAGCTCCTACAATGAGCAGTTCTTC
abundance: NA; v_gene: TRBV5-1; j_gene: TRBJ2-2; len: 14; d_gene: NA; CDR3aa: CASSLFSDTGELFF; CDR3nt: TGCGCCAGCAGCTTATTTTCGGACACCGGGGAGCTGTTTTTT
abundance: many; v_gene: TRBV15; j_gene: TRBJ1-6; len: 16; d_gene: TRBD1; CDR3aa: CATSRVTGVGNSPLHF; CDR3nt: TGTGCCACCAGCAGAGTTACAGGGGTGGGTAATTCACCCCTCCACTTT
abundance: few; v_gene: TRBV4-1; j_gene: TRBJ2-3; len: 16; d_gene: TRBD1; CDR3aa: CASSQEGAGGPDTQYF; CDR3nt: TGCGCCAGCAGCCAAGAAGGGGCAGGGGGCCCAGATACGCAGTATTTT
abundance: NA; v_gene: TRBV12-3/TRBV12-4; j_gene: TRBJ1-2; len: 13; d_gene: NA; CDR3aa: CASSLFLYYGYTF; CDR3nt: TGTGCCAGCAGTTTATTCCTCTACTATGGCTACACCTTC
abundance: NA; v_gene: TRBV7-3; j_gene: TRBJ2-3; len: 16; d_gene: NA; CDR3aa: CASSLTSVSGTDTQYF; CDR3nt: TGTGCCAGCAGCTTAACCTCGGTTTCCGGCACAGATACGCAGTATTTT
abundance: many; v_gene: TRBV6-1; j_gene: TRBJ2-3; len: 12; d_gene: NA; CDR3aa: CASRMDTDTQYF; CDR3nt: TGTGCCAGCAGAATGGACACAGATACGCAGTATTTT
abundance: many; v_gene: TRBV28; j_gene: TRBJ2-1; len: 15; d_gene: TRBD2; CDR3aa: CASSLWTSGNNEQFF; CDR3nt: TGTGCCAGCAGTTTATGGACTAGCGGCAACAATGAGCAGTTCTTC
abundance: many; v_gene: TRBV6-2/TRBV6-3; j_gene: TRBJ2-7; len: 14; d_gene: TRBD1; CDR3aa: CASSRWTGGAEQYF; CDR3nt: TGTGCCAGCAGTCGATGGACAGGGGGCGCGGAGCAGTACTTC
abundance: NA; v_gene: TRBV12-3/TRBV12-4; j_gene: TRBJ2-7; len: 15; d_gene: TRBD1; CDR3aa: CASSLRQGIPYEQYF; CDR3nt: TGTGCCAGCAGTCTAAGACAGGGAATCCCCTACGAGCAGTACTTC
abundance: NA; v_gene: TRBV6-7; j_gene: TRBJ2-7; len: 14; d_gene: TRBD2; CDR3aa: CASSLTSEPYEQYF; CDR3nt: TGTGCCAGCAGCTTAACTAGCGAGCCCTACGAGCAGTACTTC
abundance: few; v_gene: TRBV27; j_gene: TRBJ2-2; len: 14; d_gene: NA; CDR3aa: CASSPTLVAGELFF; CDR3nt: TGTGCCAGCAGCCCTACTCTGGTGGCCGGGGAGCTGTTTTTT
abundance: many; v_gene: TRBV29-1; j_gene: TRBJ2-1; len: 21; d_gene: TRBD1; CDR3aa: CSVDRDRGLRVSGPAENEQFF; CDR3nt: TGCAGCGTTGATCGGGACAGGGGGCTTAGGGTTAGCGGCCCTGCCGAAAATGAGCAGTTCTTC
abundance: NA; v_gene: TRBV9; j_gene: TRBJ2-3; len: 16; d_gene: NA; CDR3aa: CASSVVGAGDTDTQYF; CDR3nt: TGTGCCAGCAGCGTAGTCGGAGCGGGCGACACAGATACGCAGTATTTT
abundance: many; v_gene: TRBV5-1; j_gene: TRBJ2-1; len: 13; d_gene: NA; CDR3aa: CASSAISYNEQFF; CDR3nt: TGCGCCAGCAGCGCTATATCCTACAATGAGCAGTTCTTC
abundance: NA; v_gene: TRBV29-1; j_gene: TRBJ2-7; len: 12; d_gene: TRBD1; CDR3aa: CSVRETGHEQYF; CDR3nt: TGCAGCGTTCGCGAGACAGGGCACGAGCAGTACTTC
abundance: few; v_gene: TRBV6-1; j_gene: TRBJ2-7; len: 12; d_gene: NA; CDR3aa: CASSEGALTLGF; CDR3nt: TGTGCCAGCAGTGAAGGGGCACTAACCCTTGGCTTC
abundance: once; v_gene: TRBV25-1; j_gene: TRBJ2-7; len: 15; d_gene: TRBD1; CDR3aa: CASSGAGTVTYEQYF; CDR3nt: TGTGCCAGCAGTGGAGCCGGGACAGTAACCTACGAGCAGTACTTC
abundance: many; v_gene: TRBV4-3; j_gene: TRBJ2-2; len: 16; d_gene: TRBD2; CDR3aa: CASSQVPSGGTGELFF; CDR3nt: TGCGCCAGCAGCCAAGTACCTAGCGGGGGCACCGGGGAGCTGTTTTTT
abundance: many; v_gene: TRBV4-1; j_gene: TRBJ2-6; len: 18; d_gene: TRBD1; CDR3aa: CASSQEGQRTSGANVLTF; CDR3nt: TGCGCCAGCAGCCAAGAGGGACAGAGAACCTCTGGGGCCAACGTCCTGACTTTC
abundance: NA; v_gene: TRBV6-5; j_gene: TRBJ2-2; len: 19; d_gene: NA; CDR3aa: CASSYRGGKTDRNTGELFF; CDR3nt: TGTGCCAGCAGTTACCGGGGCGGTAAGACAGATCGAAACACCGGGGAGCTGTTTTTT